Sequencing of this T cell receptor beta chain was carried out in a study of cytomegalovirus exposure and HLA in healthy donors. Overall study results and limits: According to a later analysis, donors in an Asian-associated ancestry cluster reportedly had fewer N-insertions than the roughly 630-donor mean.

This CDR3 is 14 amino acids long. J was trimmed by 6 bases and V by 3 bases; bases with no gene match: 7. In germline, CDR1 is SGHDT, CDR2 YYEEEE. As for this clone: Its antigen remains unknown.

Primers for the PCR totalled 60 Vbeta and 13 Jbeta. The protocol was immunoSEQ multiplex PCR, while the TCRdb copy is restricted to in-frame clones and leaves out a portion. The table shows roughly 130,000 clones, with about 80% occurring only once. Sequenced input: PBMCs. The rearrangement joins TRBV5-6 to TRBJ1-1; 8 bases fit TRBD1. The receptor comes from a man in his forties in good health and CMV-seronegative. The CDR3 here is CASSSGQGAAEAFF. CDR3 sequence (DNA): TGTGCCAGCAGCTCGGGGCAGGGGGCGGCTGAAGCTTTCTTT.